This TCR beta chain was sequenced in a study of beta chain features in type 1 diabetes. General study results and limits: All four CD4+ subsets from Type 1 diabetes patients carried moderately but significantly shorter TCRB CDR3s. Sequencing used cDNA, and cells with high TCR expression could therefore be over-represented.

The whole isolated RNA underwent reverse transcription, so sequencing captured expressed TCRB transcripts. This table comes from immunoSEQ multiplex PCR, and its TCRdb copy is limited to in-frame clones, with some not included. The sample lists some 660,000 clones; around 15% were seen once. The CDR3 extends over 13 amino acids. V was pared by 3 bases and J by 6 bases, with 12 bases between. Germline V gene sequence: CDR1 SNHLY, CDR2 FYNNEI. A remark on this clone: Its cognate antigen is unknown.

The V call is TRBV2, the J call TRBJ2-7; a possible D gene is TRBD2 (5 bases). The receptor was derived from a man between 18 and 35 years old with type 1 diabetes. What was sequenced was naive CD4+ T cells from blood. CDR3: CASSEPRAGEQYF. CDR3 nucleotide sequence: TGTGCCAGCAGTGAGCCGCGGGCGGGCGAGCAGTACTTC. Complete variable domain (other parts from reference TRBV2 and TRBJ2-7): EPEVTQTPSHQVTQMGQEVILRCVPISNHLYFYWYRQILGQKVEFLVSFYNNEISEKSEIFDDQFSVERPDGSNFTLKIRSTKLEDSAMYFCASSEPRAGEQYFGPGTRLTVT.